This record looks at one T cell receptor beta chain sequence and its context. Authors' processing steps: Amplified reference gene primers provided the basis for estimating nucleated cell counts. Libraries were prepared by immunoSEQ multiplex PCR; TCRdb keeps only in-frame clonotypes and omits some of them. D and trimming were read from the DNA, whereas the V and J calls and clone size are those reported in that table. The table has tens of thousands of clones, 88% seen once. The data derive from a study of blood T cell repertoires in COVID-19. Study overall: COVID-19 samples from acute and convalescent phases originated in the United States, Italy and Spain. T cells, B-cell-depleted T cells, or PBMCs provided the cDNA or gDNA that served as material.

Trimming left V 4 bases short and J 5 bases short, with 13 bases between. Germline CDR1 SGHNT, CDR2 YYREEE (reference sequence). The CDR3 sequence is 13 residues long. This rearrangement joins TRBV5-4 to TRBJ2-7, with D possibly being TRBD1 (6 bases). This receptor was identified in a human donor in a cohort sampled during active COVID-19. Input material: peripheral blood. The CDR3 DNA sequence: TGTGCCAGCAGCCAGACAGGCGAAGACGAGCAGTACTTC. Translating it yields CASSQTGEDEQYF. Supplemented by reference TRBV5-4 and TRBJ2-7, the full variable domain reads ETGVTQSPTHLIKTRGQQVTLRCSSQSGHNTVSWYQQALGQGPQFIFQYYREEENGRGNFPPRFSGLQFPNYSSELNVNALELDDSALYLCASSQTGEDEQYFGPGTRLTVT.